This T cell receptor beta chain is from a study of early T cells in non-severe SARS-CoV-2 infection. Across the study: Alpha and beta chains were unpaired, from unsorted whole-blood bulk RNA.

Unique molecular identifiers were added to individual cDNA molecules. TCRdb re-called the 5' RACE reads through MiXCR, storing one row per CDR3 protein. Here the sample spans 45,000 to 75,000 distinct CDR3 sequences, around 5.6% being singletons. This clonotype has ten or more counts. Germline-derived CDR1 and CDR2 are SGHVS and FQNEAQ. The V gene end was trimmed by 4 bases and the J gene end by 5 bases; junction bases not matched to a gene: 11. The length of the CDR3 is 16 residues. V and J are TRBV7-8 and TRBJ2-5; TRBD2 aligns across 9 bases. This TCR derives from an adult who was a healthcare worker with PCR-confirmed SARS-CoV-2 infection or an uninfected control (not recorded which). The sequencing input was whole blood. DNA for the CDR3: TGTGCCAGCAGCTACTTGGCAAGCGGGAGGATGGAGACCCAGTACTTC. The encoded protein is CASSYLASGRMETQYF.